The T cell receptor beta chain described here comes from a study of shared clonotypes between healthy human individuals. Terminally differentiated effector memory CD45RA+ cells were left out of the naive CD8 fraction, which was CD45RO-negative and positively selected for CCR7. None of the donors, who were healthy HIV-negative adults, had recently had acute infections or vaccinations. Libraries were prepared by immunoSEQ multiplex PCR; TCRdb keeps only in-frame clonotypes and omits some of them. The table includes roughly 850,000 clones, 95% to 97% detected once. The CDR3 totals 14 residues. Germline values: CDR1 GTSNPN, CDR2 SVGIG (reference sequence). V dropped 5 bases and J dropped 0 bases, with 11 bases sitting between them.

This clonotype was obtained from a man aged 30 to 39 in good health. V usage is TRBV30 and J usage is TRBJ1-5; D gene uncertain. The sample was naive CD8+ T cells sorted from blood. CDR3 residues: CAWAGGDSNQPQHF. The CDR3 DNA reads as TGTGCCTGGGCGGGAGGAGATAGCAATCAGCCCCAGCATTTT.